The 11 T cell receptor beta chains presented below share a single source sample, sequenced in a study of T cell repertoires in cytomegalovirus infection. The antigens for these receptors are not known. TCRdb fed the reads into MiXCR, producing one record per CDR3 protein. The sample consists of roughly 340,000 distinct CDR3 sequences, around 29% of them appearing once. Sequencing used cultured PBMCs, obtained from culture after CMV antigen stimulation. Receptors originate from a human donor in good health (CMV status not recorded). Some clones in this sample may be carry-over from other donors' samples.

This clonotype has only a few counts. The rearrangement uses TRBV10-2 and TRBJ1-1; unclear D gene. The CDR3 runs 15 residues. The germline gives CDR1 WSHSY, CDR2 SAAADI. The V end lost 6 bases, the J end lost 4 bases, and 18 bases lay between the germline ends. DNA for the CDR3: TGCGCCAGCAGACCGGAAGGACCCCTTGGCACTGAAGCTTTCTTT. The encoded protein is CASRPEGPLGTEAFF.

This clonotype was recorded many times. The V and J genes are TRBV12-3 or TRBV12-4 and TRBJ2-5; 7 bases map to TRBD1. V dropped 5 bases and J dropped 4; count of bases not matched to a gene: 16. The CDR3 loop spans 17 amino acids. CDR3 DNA: TGTGCCAGCAGTAGCCGACAGGGATGGAGTTCAGGAGAGACCCAGTACTTC. Translation: CASSSRQGWSSGETQYF.

The chain uses TRBV20-1 and TRBJ1-2; TRBD1 matches 7 bases. The germline CDR1 and CDR2 sequences are DFQATT and SNEGSKA (reference sequence). The CDR3 runs to 12 residues. V was pared by 5 bases and J by 5 bases, with 5 bases of the junction left unmatched. CDR3 sequence (DNA): TGCAGTGCTGGGGACAGCGGGTATGGCTACACCTTC. This encodes CSAGDSGYGYTF.

The gene calls are TRBV18 and TRBJ2-7; TRBD2 agrees at 7 bases. Germline V gene lookup returns CDR1 KGHSH and CDR2 LQKENI. CDR3 size: 21 residues. Trimming at V came to 3 bases and at J to 3 bases, leaving 26 bases not matched to a gene. The DNA of the CDR3 is TGTGCCAGCTCACCGGGACTACCTTCCGACCTCCTGAGGCCAGCGTTCTACGAGCAGTACTTC. This sequence encodes CASSPGLPSDLLRPAFYEQYF.

This clonotype showed up just a few times. This sequence joins TRBV7-2 and TRBJ2-3; D gene ambiguous. Germline V CDR1 and CDR2: SGHTA, FQGNSA. V was clipped by 2 bases and J by 1 base, with 10 bases between them. This CDR3 is 15 amino acids long. CDR3 sequence reads: CASSLMTYRTDTQYF. CDR3 in DNA: TGTGCCAGCAGCTTAATGACTTATCGCACAGATACGCAGTATTTT. Based on the CDR3 plus reference TRBV7-2 and TRBJ2-3, the full variable domain is GAGVSQSPSNKVTEKGKDVELRCDPISGHTALYWYRQSLGQGLEFLIYFQGNSAPDKSGLPSDRFSAERTGGSVSTLTIQRTQQEDSAVYLCASSLMTYRTDTQYFGPGTRLTVL.

This clonotype was seen many times. This chain joins TRBV7-3 and TRBJ2-6; TRBD1 aligns across 8 bases. This CDR3 has 17 residues. Germline assignment: CDR1 SGHTA and CDR2 FQGTGA. V lost 5 bases and J lost 3; bases outside the gene matches: 9. For the CDR3, the DNA is TGTGCCAGCAGCAGGGACAGGAGAGTCGGTGGGGCCAACGTCCTGACTTTC. Amino acids: CASSRDRRVGGANVLTF.

This clonotype was seen only a few times. The chain has TRBV10-3 and TRBJ2-1; TRBD1 matches 9 bases. V gave up 0 bases and J gave up 6 bases; unmatched junction bases: 9. Germline values: CDR1 ENHRY, CDR2 SYGVKD. The CDR3 contains 17 residues. In nucleotides, the CDR3 is TGTGCCATCAGTGAGTCCGCCGGGACAGGGCGTTTCAATGAGCAGTTCTTC. Protein sequence: CAISESAGTGRFNEQFF.

This clonotype came up a few times. The chain links TRBV2 to TRBJ2-7; D may be TRBD1 or TRBD2 (5 bases each). Germline V gives CDR1 SNHLY, CDR2 FYNNEI. The CDR3 contains 10 residues. V was pared by 4 bases and J by 10 bases, with 8 bases between. The CDR3 nucleotides read TGTGCCAGCAGTGGGGGGTACCAGTACTTC. It specifies CASSGGYQYF.

This clonotype was detected a few times. The V and J genes are TRBV11-1 and TRBJ1-4; no clear D gene. Germline V gene data show CDR1 as SGHAT and CDR2 as FQDESV (reference sequence). This CDR3 has 16 amino acids. V gave up 2 bases and J gave up 4 bases, with 14 bases separating them. CDR3 coding DNA: TGTGCCAGCAGCTTAACACCGACACCAGATAATGAAAAACTGTTTTTT. Amino acids: CASSLTPTPDNEKLFF.

There are many counts of this clonotype. The chain carries TRBV11-2 and TRBJ1-6; D gene unclear. Trimming cost V 5 bases and J 11 bases, with 22 bases left between them. The germline V gene encodes CDR1 SGHAT and CDR2 FQNNGV. The CDR3 totals 16 residues. The CDR3 loop reads CASSGGSGIRQPPLHF. The CDR3 DNA is TGTGCCAGCAGCGGAGGTTCCGGGATCCGGCAGCCACCCCTCCACTTT.

This chain connects TRBV12-3 or TRBV12-4 to TRBJ2-3; 8 nucleotides align to TRBD2. The CDR3 extends over 16 amino acids. V gave up 3 bases and J gave up 9 bases; unmatched junction bases: 14. CDR3 amino acids: CASSFPPSGGSETQYF. The CDR3 DNA follows: TGTGCCAGCAGTTTCCCTCCAAGCGGGGGTTCGGAGACGCAGTATTTT.